Below are 20 T cell receptor beta chains sequenced from a single sample in a study of T-cell reconstitution after alpha-beta-depleted transplantation in children. Preparation of the TCRbeta library involved a method that used unique molecular identifiers. TCRdb independently ran MiXCR on the PCR reads; one entry per CDR3 protein. This sample has almost 250,000 distinct CDR3 sequences, with roughly 24% found just once. The sequences come from PBMCs, collected before TCRalphabeta/CD19-depleted stem cell transplant. The receptors originated from a girl under 10 years old with Fanconi anemia, due to receive a stem cell transplant.

This chain uses TRBV29-1 with TRBJ1-1; weak D call: TRBD1 (6 bases). Trimming shortened V by 1 base and J by 1 base, and 10 bases separated the two germline ends. CDR1 and CDR2 (germline): SQVTM, ANQGSEA. The CDR3 consists of 14 residues. Here the CDR3 DNA reads TGCAGCGTTGAAGGGACAGCTTGGAACACTGAAGCTTTCTTT. Translating gives CSVEGTAWNTEAFF.

Only a few counts were recorded for this clonotype. V and J are TRBV29-1 and TRBJ2-5; 9 positions match TRBD2. The CDR3 runs 14 residues. V shed 3 bases, J shed 2 bases, and the junction held 4 bases outside the gene matches. Germline V gene lookup returns CDR1 SQVTM and CDR2 ANQGSEA. This chain's CDR3 is CSVDGAGGQETQYF. The CDR3 bases are TGCAGCGTTGATGGGGCGGGGGGGCAAGAGACCCAGTACTTC.

V gene TRBV12-3 or TRBV12-4 combines with J gene TRBJ2-1; 9 positions agree with TRBD2. This CDR3 has 12 residues. The junction had 3 bases not matched to a gene; V was cut back by 3 bases and J by 12 bases. The CDR3 sequence: CASSLDSGRQFF. CDR3 coding DNA: TGTGCCAGCAGTTTGGATAGCGGGAGGCAGTTCTTC.

The V gene is TRBV20-1, the J gene TRBJ2-1, with 9 bases fitting TRBD2. CDR1 and CDR2 (germline): DFQATT, SNEGSKA (reference sequence). After removal of 8 bases from V and 7 bases from J, the junction contained 12 bases not matched to a gene. This CDR3 contains 14 residues. DNA of the CDR3: TGCAGTTTCTGGGGCGGGGGGGAATTGAATGAGCAGTTCTTC. The encoded protein is CSFWGGGELNEQFF.

This clonotype was seen a few times. The chain combines TRBV5-1 with TRBJ2-7, with D perhaps TRBD2 (5 bases). CDR1 and CDR2 from the germline V gene are SGHRS and YFSETQ. The CDR3 is made up of 15 amino acids. The V and J ends lost 2 bases and 6 bases respectively, with 18 bases between them. The CDR3 DNA is TGCGCCAGCAGCTTCCCCGGAAGCGGTCGCTCCGAGCAGTACTTC. This sequence encodes CASSFPGSGRSEQYF.

The rearrangement uses TRBV29-1 and TRBJ2-1; 9 positions agree with TRBD2. The CDR3 is 14 amino acids. Trimming at V came to 6 bases and at J to 1 base, leaving 4 bases not matched to a gene. Per the germline V gene, CDR1 is SQVTM and CDR2 is ANQGSEA. CDR3 coding DNA: TGCAGCGTGAACGCGGGAGGGTCCTACAATGAGCAGTTCTTC. Translated, it gives CSVNAGGSYNEQFF.

The chain joins TRBV28 to TRBJ2-5; 7 bases are a match to TRBD2. The CDR3 is 15 amino acids. Germline CDR1 MDHEN, CDR2 SYDVKM. J lost 2 bases, V lost 1 base, and 4 bases had no gene match. CDR3 DNA sequence: TGTGCCAGCAGTTTATCGCTAGCGGAGCAAGAGACCCAGTACTTC. Its protein is CASSLSLAEQETQYF.

With regard to this clonotype: A much bigger clone sits one base away, suggesting this may be a read error. This is likely a read error, given that the CDR3 carries no conserved phenylalanine or tryptophan at its end. The chain uses TRBV5-1 and TRBJ2-7; TRBD1 might be the D (6 bases). The V gene lost 4 bases and the J gene lost 3 bases, with 14 bases spanning the gap. This CDR3 is 14 amino acids long. The V gene's germline CDR1 is SGHRS and CDR2 YFSETQ. CDR3 nucleotides: TGCGCCAGCAGCCCTATCGACAGGTTCTACGAGCAGTACTAC. Translated, it gives CASSPIDRFYEQYY.

Ten or more counts support this clonotype. The chain carries TRBV4-2 and TRBJ2-1; 10 bases map to TRBD2. CDR1 is LGHNA and CDR2 is YNFKEQ in the germline V gene. The J segment lost 8 bases and the V segment lost 0 bases, leaving 16 bases of the junction unmatched. This CDR3 contains 19 residues. CDR3 protein: CASSQDYGPHSGRFDEQFF. CDR3 nucleotide sequence: TGTGCCAGCAGCCAAGATTATGGACCACATAGCGGGAGGTTCGATGAGCAGTTCTTC.

This CDR3 is CASRNRDSFEKLFF. DNA of the CDR3: TGTGCCAGTAGGAACCGGGACAGCTTTGAAAAACTGTTTTTT. The chain links TRBV19 to TRBJ1-4; 7 nucleotides align to TRBD1. This CDR3 is 14 amino acids long. Germline V gene lookup returns CDR1 LNHDA and CDR2 SQIVND (reference sequence). J lost 7 bases, V lost 6 bases, and 8 bases had no gene match.

V is TRBV5-1 and J is TRBJ2-7, with TRBD1 identical over 11 bases. The germline V gene has CDR1 SGHRS and CDR2 YFSETQ. The CDR3 runs to 14 residues. V lost 3 bases, J lost 4 bases, and 3 bases stayed unmatched. The CDR3 region is CASSSGQGGYEQYF. The CDR3 DNA reads TGCGCCAGCAGCTCGGGACAGGGGGGATACGAGCAGTACTTC. The full variable domain, rest sourced from reference TRBV5-1 and TRBJ2-7, is KAGVTQTPRYLIKTRGQQVTLSCSPISGHRSVSWYQQTPGQGLQFLFEYFSETQRNKGNFPGRFSGRQFSNSRSEMNVSTLELGDSALYLCASSSGQGGYEQYFGPGTRLTVT.

This clonotype came up many times. V is TRBV29-1 and J is TRBJ2-2, with 11 bases aligning to TRBD2. The CDR3 contains 14 residues. J lost 4 bases, V lost 5 bases, and 3 bases had no gene match. The germline V gene encodes CDR1 SQVTM and CDR2 ANQGSEA. Here the CDR3 DNA reads TGCAGCGTTCTAGCGGGGGGCCTCACCGGGGAGCTGTTTTTT. Protein sequence: CSVLAGGLTGELFF.

This clonotype was recorded at least ten times. The J gene is TRBJ2-7, the V gene TRBV28; 10 nucleotides align to TRBD2. Looked up from germline, CDR1 is MDHEN and CDR2 is SYDVKM. J gave up 2 bases and V 5 bases, and 9 bases lay outside the gene matches. The CDR3 is 16 residues long. The CDR3: CASSRAGGPSTYEQYF. For the CDR3, the DNA is TGTGCCAGCAGTCGAGCGGGAGGGCCCAGTACCTACGAGCAGTACTTC.

Points on this clonotype: A junction end diverges from the germline sequence, so it may reflect a read error. The V gene is TRBV7-6, the J gene TRBJ2-7, with TRBD2 identical over 10 bases. The CDR3 is 13 amino acids. Germline V CDR1 and CDR2: SGHVS, FNYEAQ. The CDR3: CASSLAGDYEQYF. The CDR3 DNA follows: TGTGCCAGCAGCCTAGCGGGAGACTACGAGCAGTACTTC.

This clonotype was seen many times. As DNA, the CDR3 is TGTGCCAGCAGTTTTTCCCGTCCGGGTTCGACTTACGAGCAGTACTTC. Amino acids: CASSFSRPGSTYEQYF. The chain joins TRBV12-3 or TRBV12-4 to TRBJ2-7; unclear D gene. The CDR3 extends over 16 amino acids. The V end lost 3 bases, the J end lost 4 bases, and 19 bases lay between the germline ends.

This clonotype was seen once. The chain combines TRBV7-2 with TRBJ2-1, with D maybe TRBD2 (5 bases). V lost 4 bases to trimming and J lost 5 bases, with 12 bases between them. The CDR3 covers 14 residues. From germline, CDR1 is SGHTA and CDR2 FQGNSA. CDR3 residues: CASSSWTDDNEQFF. The CDR3 nucleotides read TGTGCCAGCAGCTCCTGGACTGACGACAATGAGCAGTTCTTC.

This clonotype showed up just a few times. The gene calls are TRBV20-1 and TRBJ1-1, with D hard to call. Germline-derived CDR1 and CDR2 are DFQATT and SNEGSKA (reference sequence). CDR3 size: 12 residues. V was cut by 3 bases and J by 5 bases, with 10 bases left in between. CDR3 sequence: CSASIGWTEAFF. CDR3 DNA sequence: TGCAGTGCTAGCATAGGGTGGACTGAAGCTTTCTTT.

V is TRBV20-1 and J is TRBJ2-7; D is perhaps TRBD1 or TRBD2 (5 bases each). Trimming removed 1 base from V and 3 bases from J, with 10 bases in between. Germline CDR1 DFQATT, CDR2 SNEGSKA (reference sequence). The CDR3 runs to 13 residues. DNA for the CDR3: TGCAGTGCTAGAGGGGGGATCGGCTACGAGCAGTACTTC. This sequence encodes CSARGGIGYEQYF.

This clonotype was picked up many times. V is TRBV12-3 or TRBV12-4 and J is TRBJ2-3; 12 bases agree with TRBD1. The V segment lost 4 bases and the J segment 6 bases; nucleotides outside the gene matches: 5. There are 15 residues in the CDR3. The CDR3 sequence: CASSSGQGAGDTQYF. The CDR3, as DNA: TGTGCCAGCAGTTCGGGACAGGGGGCGGGGGATACGCAGTATTTT.

The chain has TRBV7-6 and TRBJ2-3, with D perhaps assigned TRBD1 or TRBD2 (5 bases each). V lost 3 bases, J lost 3 bases, and 19 bases lay in between. The CDR3 has 17 residues. CDR1 is SGHVS and CDR2 is FNYEAQ in the germline V gene. This CDR3 is CASSLGVRGATTDTQYF. In DNA form, the CDR3 reads TGTGCCAGCAGCTTGGGTGTTAGAGGGGCAACAACAGATACGCAGTATTTT.